These T cell receptor beta chains were read from a single sample in a study of Ad26.COV2.S vaccination and SARS-CoV-2 variants. The method was immunoSEQ multiplex PCR; TCRdb's version includes in-frame clones alone and lacks a portion of them. The sample gives roughly 510,000 clones, roughly 85% of which show up once; more than 10% is in the top ten. Sample: peripheral blood, taken in a trial of Ad26.COV2.S vaccine versus placebo. The receptors stem from a person between 18 and 65 years old who received the Ad26.COV2.S COVID-19 vaccine or a placebo. Each CDR3 is given with its conserved first and last residue. D genes are given only for firm matches. Size is stated for part of the rows, as once, few or many counts, or as a class when the clone is expanded.

v_gene: TRBV7-2
d_gene: -
abundance: once
j_gene: TRBJ1-1
CDR3aa: CASSLAFQNTEAFF
CDR3nt: TGTGCCAGCAGCTTAGCTTTCCAGAACACTGAAGCTTTCTTT

v_gene: TRBV27
d_gene: TRBD2
abundance: many
j_gene: TRBJ2-3
CDR3aa: CATASGLYARSVGRKDTDTQYF
CDR3nt: TGTGCGACCGCTAGCGGGTTATACGCCCGCAGCGTTGGGAGAAAGGACACAGATACGCAGTATTTT

v_gene: TRBV29-1
d_gene: -
abundance: -
j_gene: TRBJ1-4
CDR3aa: CSVEAGGADNEKLFF
CDR3nt: TGCAGCGTTGAAGCGGGGGGGGCCGATAATGAAAAACTGTTTTTT

v_gene: TRBV5-4
d_gene: -
abundance: -
j_gene: TRBJ2-2
CDR3aa: CASRTNTGELFF
CDR3nt: TGTGCCAGCCGCACGAACACCGGGGAGCTGTTTTTT

v_gene: TRBV13
d_gene: -
abundance: -
j_gene: TRBJ1-1
CDR3aa: CASSPVGRGTEAFF
CDR3nt: TGTGCCAGCAGCCCTGTGGGGCGTGGCACTGAAGCTTTCTTT

v_gene: TRBV30
d_gene: TRBD2
abundance: -
j_gene: TRBJ2-7
CDR3aa: CAWSKLARSYEQYF
CDR3nt: TGTGCCTGGAGTAAACTAGCGCGCTCCTACGAGCAGTACTTC

v_gene: TRBV15
d_gene: -
abundance: -
j_gene: TRBJ2-2
CDR3aa: CATSIRVGTGELFF
CDR3nt: TGTGCCACCAGCATTCGGGTGGGCACCGGGGAGCTGTTTTTT

v_gene: TRBV4-2
d_gene: -
abundance: once
j_gene: TRBJ1-2
CDR3aa: CASSQDGDYGYTF
CDR3nt: TGTGCCAGCAGCCAAGATGGAGACTATGGCTACACCTTC

v_gene: TRBV19
d_gene: -
abundance: -
j_gene: TRBJ2-7
CDR3aa: CASKEVLTSYEQYF
CDR3nt: TGTGCCAGTAAGGAGGTCCTGACCTCCTACGAGCAGTACTTC

v_gene: TRBV28
d_gene: -
abundance: -
j_gene: TRBJ2-7
CDR3aa: CASSLWPTAEQYF
CDR3nt: TGTGCCAGCAGTTTATGGCCAACCGCCGAGCAGTACTTC

v_gene: TRBV2
d_gene: -
abundance: -
j_gene: TRBJ2-2
CDR3aa: CASSVTGLESTGELFF
CDR3nt: TGTGCCAGCAGTGTCACCGGGCTAGAAAGCACCGGGGAGCTGTTTTTT

v_gene: TRBV6-2/TRBV6-3
d_gene: -
abundance: -
j_gene: TRBJ2-3
CDR3aa: CASSYPTRSIGRNTQYF
CDR3nt: TGTGCCAGCAGTTACCCCACTCGATCAATAGGCAGAAATACGCAGTATTTT

v_gene: TRBV19
d_gene: -
abundance: -
j_gene: TRBJ1-4
CDR3aa: CASSIPGWRELFF
CDR3nt: TGTGCCAGTAGTATACCGGGATGGAGGGAACTGTTTTTT

v_gene: TRBV10-3
d_gene: -
abundance: -
j_gene: TRBJ1-6
CDR3aa: CAISDPPSRLLHF
CDR3nt: TGTGCCATCAGTGATCCCCCTTCGCGTCTCCTCCACTTT

v_gene: TRBV24-1
d_gene: -
abundance: -
j_gene: TRBJ1-2
CDR3aa: CATSERGRSYTF
CDR3nt: TGTGCCACCAGTGAAAGGGGTCGGAGCTACACCTTC

v_gene: TRBV19
d_gene: -
abundance: -
j_gene: TRBJ1-1
CDR3aa: CASSRDTGFTEAFF
CDR3nt: TGTGCCAGTAGTAGAGATACAGGGTTCACTGAAGCTTTCTTT

v_gene: TRBV20-1
d_gene: -
abundance: -
j_gene: TRBJ2-7
CDR3aa: CSASGQSGYEQYF
CDR3nt: TGCAGTGCTAGTGGTCAAAGCGGCTACGAGCAGTACTTC

v_gene: TRBV5-6
d_gene: -
abundance: once
j_gene: TRBJ2-6
CDR3aa: CASSFRVSGANVLTF
CDR3nt: TGTGCCAGCAGTTTCAGAGTCTCTGGGGCCAACGTCCTGACTTTC

v_gene: TRBV19
d_gene: TRBD1
abundance: once
j_gene: TRBJ2-5
CDR3aa: CASRSRTGSRETQYF
CDR3nt: TGTGCCAGTAGATCCCGGACAGGGAGTAGGGAGACCCAGTACTTC

v_gene: TRBV12-3/TRBV12-4
d_gene: -
abundance: -
j_gene: TRBJ1-5
CDR3aa: CASSFGGFQPQHF
CDR3nt: TGTGCCAGCAGTTTCGGAGGGTTTCAGCCCCAGCATTTT

v_gene: TRBV5-1
d_gene: -
abundance: -
j_gene: TRBJ2-3
CDR3aa: CASSLASTDTQYF
CDR3nt: TGCGCCAGCAGCTTGGCGTCCACAGATACGCAGTATTTT

v_gene: TRBV11-2
d_gene: -
abundance: -
j_gene: TRBJ2-5
CDR3aa: CASSLERGAAQYF
CDR3nt: TGTGCCAGCAGCTTAGAAAGGGGGGCGGCCCAGTACTTC

v_gene: TRBV27
d_gene: -
abundance: -
j_gene: TRBJ1-5
CDR3aa: CASSFSGNQPQHF
CDR3nt: TGTGCCAGCAGTTTTAGCGGCAATCAGCCCCAGCATTTT

v_gene: TRBV28
d_gene: TRBD2
abundance: -
j_gene: TRBJ2-7
CDR3aa: CASSFSLAGGVGEQYF
CDR3nt: TGTGCCAGCAGTTTCTCGCTAGCGGGAGGCGTGGGCGAGCAGTACTTC

v_gene: TRBV30
d_gene: TRBD1
abundance: -
j_gene: TRBJ1-3
CDR3aa: CAWSRAGGSGNTIYF
CDR3nt: TGTGCCTGGAGTCGCGCAGGGGGCTCTGGAAACACCATATATTTT

v_gene: TRBV30
d_gene: -
abundance: -
j_gene: TRBJ1-2
CDR3aa: CAWRTGSDYGYTF
CDR3nt: TGTGCCTGGAGAACAGGTTCCGACTATGGCTACACCTTC

v_gene: TRBV5-1
d_gene: -
abundance: -
j_gene: TRBJ1-4
CDR3aa: CASSPGQEKLFF
CDR3nt: TGCGCCAGCAGCCCGGGACAAGAAAAACTGTTTTTT

v_gene: TRBV6-2/TRBV6-3
d_gene: TRBD1
abundance: -
j_gene: TRBJ2-2
CDR3aa: CASSPRGQGANTGELFF
CDR3nt: TGTGCCAGCAGTCCCAGGGGACAGGGGGCGAACACCGGGGAGCTGTTTTTT

v_gene: TRBV19
d_gene: -
abundance: -
j_gene: TRBJ2-3
CDR3aa: CASSSYGRSVSTDTQYF
CDR3nt: TGTGCCAGTAGTTCGTACGGTAGATCAGTGAGCACAGATACGCAGTATTTT

v_gene: TRBV9
d_gene: -
abundance: -
j_gene: TRBJ1-4
CDR3aa: CASSVGEGGKLFF
CDR3nt: TGTGCCAGCAGCGTAGGGGAGGGGGGAAAACTGTTTTTT

v_gene: TRBV20-1
d_gene: -
abundance: -
j_gene: TRBJ1-5
CDR3aa: CSARIGQPQHF
CDR3nt: TGCAGTGCTAGAATAGGGCAGCCCCAGCATTTT

v_gene: TRBV19
d_gene: -
abundance: -
j_gene: TRBJ2-1
CDR3aa: CASSIQGSEQFF
CDR3nt: TGTGCCAGTAGTATACAGGGTTCTGAGCAGTTCTTC

v_gene: TRBV27
d_gene: -
abundance: -
j_gene: TRBJ1-1
CDR3aa: CASSFFQGRTEAFF
CDR3nt: TGTGCCAGCAGTTTTTTTCAGGGTAGAACTGAAGCTTTCTTT

v_gene: TRBV9
d_gene: -
abundance: -
j_gene: TRBJ1-3
CDR3aa: CASSAVGGSGNTIYF
CDR3nt: TGTGCCAGCAGCGCCGTAGGTGGCTCTGGAAACACCATATATTTT

v_gene: TRBV28
d_gene: TRBD1
abundance: -
j_gene: TRBJ1-6
CDR3aa: CATVPNRGLTYNSPLHF
CDR3nt: TGTGCCACCGTCCCTAACAGGGGACTTACCTATAATTCACCCCTCCACTTT

v_gene: TRBV5-1
d_gene: TRBD2
abundance: -
j_gene: TRBJ2-1
CDR3aa: CASSFASGRGDNEQFF
CDR3nt: TGCGCCAGCAGCTTCGCTAGCGGGCGGGGGGACAATGAGCAGTTCTTC

v_gene: TRBV19
d_gene: -
abundance: once
j_gene: TRBJ1-5
CDR3aa: CASSPGTRSDQPQHF
CDR3nt: TGTGCCAGTAGTCCAGGGACCAGGTCAGATCAGCCCCAGCATTTT

v_gene: TRBV29-1
d_gene: -
abundance: -
j_gene: TRBJ2-3
CDR3aa: CSATLGAHDTQYF
CDR3nt: TGCAGCGCCACACTAGGGGCCCACGATACGCAGTATTTT

v_gene: TRBV6-4
d_gene: TRBD1
abundance: -
j_gene: TRBJ1-1
CDR3aa: CASSATPGTGREAFF
CDR3nt: TGTGCCAGCAGTGCAACGCCCGGGACAGGGCGTGAAGCTTTCTTT

v_gene: TRBV3-1/TRBV3-2
d_gene: -
abundance: -
j_gene: TRBJ1-5
CDR3aa: CASSPWGGGQGGHQPQHF
CDR3nt: TGTGCCAGCAGCCCCTGGGGGGGCGGCCAGGGCGGTCATCAGCCCCAGCATTTT

v_gene: TRBV19
d_gene: -
abundance: -
j_gene: TRBJ1-5
CDR3aa: CASSLSTGGKNQPQHF
CDR3nt: TGTGCCAGTAGCCTTTCTACCGGAGGAAAAAATCAGCCCCAGCATTTT

v_gene: TRBV7-3
d_gene: -
abundance: -
j_gene: TRBJ2-5
CDR3aa: CASSLTGELETQYF
CDR3nt: TGTGCCAGCAGCTTAACAGGGGAGTTAGAGACCCAGTACTTC

v_gene: TRBV20-1
d_gene: TRBD2
abundance: -
j_gene: TRBJ2-3
CDR3aa: CSASSTSGVTDTQYF
CDR3nt: TGCAGTGCTAGTTCAACTAGCGGAGTCACAGATACGCAGTATTTT

v_gene: TRBV29-1
d_gene: -
abundance: -
j_gene: TRBJ2-1
CDR3aa: CSVGGGVTVSEQFF
CDR3nt: TGCAGCGTAGGAGGGGGGGTAACGGTGTCTGAGCAGTTCTTC

v_gene: TRBV3-1/TRBV3-2
d_gene: -
abundance: few
j_gene: TRBJ1-1
CDR3aa: CASSQFPEAREAFF
CDR3nt: TGTGCCAGCAGCCAATTCCCAGAGGCCCGTGAAGCTTTCTTT

v_gene: TRBV10-1
d_gene: TRBD1
abundance: -
j_gene: TRBJ1-6
CDR3aa: CASSVNGDRVNNSPLHF
CDR3nt: TGCGCCAGCAGTGTTAACGGTGACAGGGTCAATAATTCACCCCTCCACTTT

v_gene: TRBV28
d_gene: TRBD1
abundance: -
j_gene: TRBJ2-5
CDR3aa: CASSAIGTGSMRKETQYF
CDR3nt: TGTGCCAGCAGTGCTATCGGGACAGGCTCTATGCGAAAAGAGACCCAGTACTTC

v_gene: TRBV4-3
d_gene: TRBD2
abundance: once
j_gene: TRBJ2-7
CDR3aa: CASSQESGRVYEQYF
CDR3nt: TGCGCCAGCAGCCAAGAAAGCGGGAGGGTTTACGAGCAGTACTTC

v_gene: TRBV19
d_gene: -
abundance: -
j_gene: TRBJ2-3
CDR3aa: CASSIADTQYF
CDR3nt: TGTGCCAGTAGTATAGCCGATACGCAGTATTTT

v_gene: TRBV28
d_gene: TRBD2
abundance: once
j_gene: TRBJ2-2
CDR3aa: CASSPGGSGRTGELFF
CDR3nt: TGTGCCAGCAGCCCGGGTGGCAGCGGGAGAACCGGGGAGCTGTTTTTT